This T cell receptor beta chain comes out of a study of a mutant IDH1 vaccine in newly diagnosed glioma. Study-level background: Before enrollment, patients got radiotherapy alone, temozolomide alone, or mostly the combination.

Some clones are missing from TCRdb's copy, which holds only in-frame ones; the method was immunoSEQ multiplex PCR. This repertoire shows some 90,000 clones, roughly 87% found once; its top ten account for around 5.2%. Time point meaning: baseline, week 1 (first vaccination visit). The treatment here: pre-vaccination baseline after standard-of-care therapy. The CDR3 runs 15 residues. The V end was cut by 5 bases, the J end by 0 bases, with 12 bases between. The V gene's germline CDR1 is SGHRS and CDR2 YFSETQ. This chain links TRBV5-1 with TRBJ2-4, with D unresolved. Sequencing was performed on PBMCs, taken from a glioma patient treated with radiotherapy, temozolomide or both. This TCR derives from a man aged 40-55 years with glioma. Some clones in this sample may be carry-over from other donors' samples. The CDR3 DNA follows: TGCGCCAGCAGTCTTCTGTCGGTAGCCAAAAACATTCAGTACTTC. Translated, it gives CASSLLSVAKNIQYF.